Below are 2 T cell receptor beta chains sequenced from a single sample in a study of blood T cell repertoires in COVID-19. Produced via immunoSEQ multiplex PCR; TCRdb's table is partial and in-frame only. The table lists about 71,000 clones, roughly 89% of them singletons, with 7.5% to 9% in the top ten. Sequencing used peripheral blood. The source is a man between 50 and 59 years old with active COVID-19.

This clone was picked up one time. This sequence joins TRBV2 and TRBJ1-5, with 8 bases that match TRBD1. Germline-derived CDR1 and CDR2 are SNHLY and FYNNEI. The trim removed 4 bases at V and 0 bases at J, leaving 5 bases unmatched. The CDR3 length is 16 residues. For the CDR3, the DNA is TGTGCCAGCAGTGGGGGGACAGGAATTAGCAATCAGCCCCAGCATTTT. Protein sequence: CASSGGTGISNQPQHF.

This chain uses TRBV9 with TRBJ2-1; no firm D call. The CDR3 covers 13 residues. Per the germline V gene, CDR1 is SGDLS and CDR2 is YYNGEE. Trimming took off 0 bases at V and 8 bases at J, with 9 bases between the two ends. The CDR3 DNA reads as TGTGCCAGCAGCGTAGGGCAGAATTATGAGCAGTTCTTC. Protein sequence: CASSVGQNYEQFF.